This T cell receptor beta chain was identified during a study of cytomegalovirus exposure and HLA in healthy donors (dated by TCRdb to 2016 to 2017). Some background on the complete study: According to a later analysis, one platform produced both the 110 or so validation repertoires and the approximately 660 repertoires of the first cohort. The study aimed to test whether signatures of past pathogen exposure could be identified by cataloging public T cell receptors. In addition to the first cohort of several hundred subjects, a separate validation cohort of 120 different subjects was used. The study combined high-throughput TCR immunosequencing, statistical association of individual TCRs with disease status, and machine learning to predict cytomegalovirus infection status. Summary of the overall study and its limitations: The study listed 150 to 200 TCR beta chains as associated with cytomegalovirus. Most TCR sequences were observed very rarely across donors, whereas some public TCRs were present in many individuals. In vitro tests confirmed that three of the cytomegalovirus-associated TCR beta chains recognize cytomegalovirus antigens. According to the authors, the approach could potentially be generalized to other disease states and immunological phenotypes. In a later analysis, TCRs clustered in the first cohort were found to also tend to co-occur in the approximately 120 validation repertoires, with about 94% of cluster scores above 0. The classifier was reported to diagnose cytomegalovirus status with high specificity and sensitivity in both the original and validation cohorts. The validation cohort had no HLA typing available for a later analysis, so co-occurrence within that cohort was assessed over all 130 or so repertoires.

CDR1 and CDR2 were assigned from the germline V gene as SGHAT and FQNNGV. The cysteine opens and the phenylalanine closes a CDR3 of 16 amino acids. The retained sequence is limited to the CDR3, 48 bases, with the frame set at the first base. V is cut by 1 base and J by 4 bases, and the space between the germline ends is 13 bases. The library was prepared using the immunoSEQ multiplex PCR assay. The published analysis was carried out like this. A statistical classification framework was built for diagnosing cytomegalovirus status from the catalog of TCR beta chain sequences. TCRdb's version of the immuneACCESS table is confined to in-frame rearrangements and falls short of the full clone set. An unresolved V gene accounts for under half of the shortfall where checked; the remainder is of unknown origin. The D gene and trimming were derived from the DNA, and the V and J assignments and clone size from that table. Recorded for this sample are approximately 220,000 clones; 90% to 95% of them occurred a single time. The ten largest clones add up to 0.85% to 1.2% of the sample.

A note on this clone: Which antigen it targets is not known. Base qualities are not provided; no much larger clone lies one nucleotide away.

Donors formed part of the validation cohort, which comprised approximately 130 subjects and was distinct from the first cohort of fewer than 750 subjects. The V and J genes are TRBV11-2 and TRBJ2-2; the D gene assignment is ambiguous. Sequencing was performed on PBMCs. This TCR was recovered from a woman aged 18-29 years in good health and CMV-seronegative. The CDR3 has the sequence CASSLGGVGGTGELFF. In nucleotide form, the sequence is TGTGCCAGCAGCTTAGGTGGAGTTGGCGGCACCGGGGAGCTGTTTTTT.